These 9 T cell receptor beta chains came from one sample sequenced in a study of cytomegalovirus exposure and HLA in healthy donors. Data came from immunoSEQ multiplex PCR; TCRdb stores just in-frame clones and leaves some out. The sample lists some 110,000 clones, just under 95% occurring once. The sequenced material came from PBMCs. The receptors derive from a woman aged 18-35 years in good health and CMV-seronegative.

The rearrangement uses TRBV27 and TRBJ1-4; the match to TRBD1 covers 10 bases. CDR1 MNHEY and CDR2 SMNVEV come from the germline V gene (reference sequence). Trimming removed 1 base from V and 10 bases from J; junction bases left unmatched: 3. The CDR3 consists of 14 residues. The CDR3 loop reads CASSLYRTGGKLFF. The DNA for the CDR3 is TGTGCCAGCAGTTTATATAGGACAGGGGGAAAACTGTTTTTT.

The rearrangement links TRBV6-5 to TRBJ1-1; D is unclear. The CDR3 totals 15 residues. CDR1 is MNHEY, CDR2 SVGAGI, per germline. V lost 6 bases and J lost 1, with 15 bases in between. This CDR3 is CASRRANMGNTEAFF. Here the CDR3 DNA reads TGTGCCAGCAGGCGGGCCAACATGGGGAACACTGAAGCTTTCTTT.

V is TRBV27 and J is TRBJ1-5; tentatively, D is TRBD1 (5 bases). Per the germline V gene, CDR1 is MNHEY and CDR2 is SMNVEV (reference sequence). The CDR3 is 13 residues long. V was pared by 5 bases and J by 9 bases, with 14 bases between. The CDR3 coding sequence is TGTGCCAGCAGTCCCCCAGGGTTCGTGCCCCAGCATTTT. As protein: CASSPPGFVPQHF.

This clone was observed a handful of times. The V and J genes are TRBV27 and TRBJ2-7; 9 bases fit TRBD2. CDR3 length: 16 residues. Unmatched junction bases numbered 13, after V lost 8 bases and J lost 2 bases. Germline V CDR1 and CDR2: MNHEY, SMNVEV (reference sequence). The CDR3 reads CASWGLAATSPYEQYF. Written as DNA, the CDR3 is TGTGCCAGCTGGGGACTAGCCGCCACAAGCCCCTACGAGCAGTACTTC.

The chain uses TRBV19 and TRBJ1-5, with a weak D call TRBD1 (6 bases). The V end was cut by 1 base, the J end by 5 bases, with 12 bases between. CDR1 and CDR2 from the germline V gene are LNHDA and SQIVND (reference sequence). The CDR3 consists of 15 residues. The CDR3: CASSIGAGVYQPQHF. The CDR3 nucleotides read TGTGCCAGTAGTATAGGGGCAGGGGTATATCAGCCCCAGCATTTT. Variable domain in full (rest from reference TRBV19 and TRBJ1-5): DGGITQSPKYLFRKEGQNVTLSCEQNLNHDAMYWYRQDPGQGLRLIYYSQIVNDFQKGDIAEGYSVSREKKESFPLTVTSAQKNPTAFYLCASSIGAGVYQPQHFGDGTRLSIL.

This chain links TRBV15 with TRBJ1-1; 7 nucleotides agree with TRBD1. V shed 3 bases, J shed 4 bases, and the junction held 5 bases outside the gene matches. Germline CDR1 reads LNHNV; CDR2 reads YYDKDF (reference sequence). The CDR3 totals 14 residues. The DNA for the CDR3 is TGTGCCACCAGCAGTGACAGGGAGCGCACTGAAGCTTTCTTT. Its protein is CATSSDRERTEAFF.

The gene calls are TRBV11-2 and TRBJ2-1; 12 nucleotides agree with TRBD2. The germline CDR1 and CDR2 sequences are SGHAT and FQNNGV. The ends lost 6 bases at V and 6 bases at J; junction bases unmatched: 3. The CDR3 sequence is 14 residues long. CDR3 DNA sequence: TGTGCCAGCAGTGGACTAGCGGGGTCCAATGAGCAGTTCTTC. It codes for CASSGLAGSNEQFF.

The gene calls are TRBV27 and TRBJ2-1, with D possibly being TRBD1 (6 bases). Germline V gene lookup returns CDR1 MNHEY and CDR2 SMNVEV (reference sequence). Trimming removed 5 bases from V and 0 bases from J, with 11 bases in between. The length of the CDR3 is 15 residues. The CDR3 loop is CASSRTVSSYNEQFF. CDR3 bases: TGTGCCAGCAGTCGGACAGTCAGCTCCTACAATGAGCAGTTCTTC.

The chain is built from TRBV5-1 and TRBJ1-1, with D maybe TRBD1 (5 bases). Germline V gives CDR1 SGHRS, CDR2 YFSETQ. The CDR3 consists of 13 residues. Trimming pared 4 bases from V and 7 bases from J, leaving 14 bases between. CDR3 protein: CASSIPLTGEAFF. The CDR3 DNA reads TGCGCCAGCAGCATCCCATTAACAGGTGAAGCTTTCTTT. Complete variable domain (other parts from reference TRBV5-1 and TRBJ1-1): KAGVTQTPRYLIKTRGQQVTLSCSPISGHRSVSWYQQTPGQGLQFLFEYFSETQRNKGNFPGRFSGRQFSNSRSEMNVSTLELGDSALYLCASSIPLTGEAFFGQGTRLTVV.